A single sample is the source of the 8 T cell receptor beta chains below, sequenced in a study of memory CD4+ T cells and cytomegalovirus serostatus. Libraries were prepared by immunoSEQ multiplex PCR; TCRdb keeps only in-frame clonotypes and omits some of them. The table includes over 35,000 clones, around 78% detected once. Single viable CD3+CD4+CD8-CD45RO+ cells were sorted as the memory CD4+ T cells. The specimen was memory CD4+ T cells from blood. These receptors were obtained from an adult in good health and CMV-seronegative.

The J gene is TRBJ1-2, the V gene TRBV4-2, with 7 bases matching TRBD1. CDR3 length equals 13 residues. Trimming at V came to 5 bases and at J to 3 bases, leaving 3 bases not matched to a gene. Germline CDR1 reads LGHNA; CDR2 reads YNFKEQ. CDR3: CASSYDRDYGYTF. Written as DNA, the CDR3 is TGTGCCAGCAGCTACGACAGGGACTATGGCTACACCTTC.

The rearrangement joins TRBV4-2 to TRBJ1-1; D is uncertain. Germline loops: CDR1 LGHNA, CDR2 YNFKEQ. V lost 0 bases and J 5 bases, leaving 13 bases between the germline ends. The CDR3 has 15 amino acids. The CDR3 region is CASSQDTFSGTEAFF. In DNA, the CDR3 is TGTGCCAGCAGCCAAGATACCTTCTCGGGGACTGAAGCTTTCTTT.

This clone has more than one count but fewer than ten. The J gene is TRBJ1-1, the V gene TRBV29-1; 8 bases align to TRBD1. Germline V lookup: CDR1 SQVTM, CDR2 ANQGSEA. The ends lost 6 bases at V and 5 bases at J; junction bases unmatched: 17. The CDR3 totals 16 residues. The CDR3 region is CSVPPTGGPQGTEAFF. The CDR3, as DNA: TGCAGCGTGCCTCCTACAGGGGGACCCCAGGGGACTGAAGCTTTCTTT.

This clone was seen a few times. The chain has TRBV7-7 and TRBJ2-7, with D possibly TRBD1 on 6 matching bases. From germline, CDR1 is SSHAT and CDR2 FNYEAQ (reference sequence). The CDR3 runs 13 residues. Trimming cost V 2 bases and J 5 bases, with 10 bases left between them. This chain's CDR3 is CASSLSDSHEQYF. In nucleotides, the CDR3 is TGTGCCAGCAGCTTATCGGACAGCCACGAGCAGTACTTC.

The chain joins TRBV6-5 to TRBJ1-3, with no clear D. The CDR3 length is 16 residues. CDR1 and CDR2 from the germline V gene are MNHEY and SVGAGI. The V end was cut by 0 bases, the J end by 0 bases, with 9 bases between. The CDR3 nucleotides read TGTGCCAGCAGTTACTCGTCCCGTTCCTCTGGAAACACCATATATTTT. Its protein is CASSYSSRSSGNTIYF.

V is TRBV28 and J is TRBJ2-2; no firm D call. V lost 3 bases, J lost 4 bases, and 3 bases lay in between. Germline lookup yields CDR1 MDHEN and CDR2 SYDVKM. This CDR3 region has 12 residues. The CDR3 DNA sequence: TGTGCCAGCAGTTTGCTCACCGGGGAGCTGTTTTTT. This translates into CASSLLTGELFF.

The genes are TRBV4-2 and TRBJ1-2; D remains ambiguous. The CDR3 loop spans 14 amino acids. The germline gives CDR1 LGHNA, CDR2 YNFKEQ. V was clipped by 0 bases and J by 4 bases, with 9 bases between them. CDR3 region: CASSQDRGTYGYTF. The CDR3 nucleotides are TGTGCCAGCAGCCAAGATCGGGGAACCTATGGCTACACCTTC.

The chain couples TRBV28 to TRBJ2-7; no clear D gene. Trimming took 7 bases from V and 4 from J, leaving 8 bases between them. This CDR3 is 11 amino acids long. Germline values: CDR1 MDHEN, CDR2 SYDVKM. The CDR3 protein is CASTTGYEQYF. Written as DNA, the CDR3 is TGTGCCAGCACAACTGGTTACGAGCAGTACTTC.